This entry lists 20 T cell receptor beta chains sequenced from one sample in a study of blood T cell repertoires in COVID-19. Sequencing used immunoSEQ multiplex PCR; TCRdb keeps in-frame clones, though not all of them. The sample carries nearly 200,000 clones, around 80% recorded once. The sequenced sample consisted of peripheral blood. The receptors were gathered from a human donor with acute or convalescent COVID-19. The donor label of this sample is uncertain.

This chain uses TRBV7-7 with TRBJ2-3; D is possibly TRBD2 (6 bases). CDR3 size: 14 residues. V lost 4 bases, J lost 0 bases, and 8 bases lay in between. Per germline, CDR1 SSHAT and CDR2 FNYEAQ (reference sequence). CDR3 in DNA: TGTGCCAGCAGCTCCAGCGGGAGCACAGATACGCAGTATTTT. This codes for CASSSSGSTDTQYF.

CDR3 loop: CATSDSAGGQQQYF. The CDR3, as DNA: TGTGCCACCAGTGATTCGGCAGGGGGCCAACAGCAGTACTTC. V gene TRBV24-1 combines with J gene TRBJ2-7, with 8 bases identical to TRBD1. There are 14 residues in the CDR3. Germline CDR1 reads KGHDR; CDR2 reads SFDVKD. V shed 2 bases and J 8 bases; nucleotides not matched to a gene: 7.

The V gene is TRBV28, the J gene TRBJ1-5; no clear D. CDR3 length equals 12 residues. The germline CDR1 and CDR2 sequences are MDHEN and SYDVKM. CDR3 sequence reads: CATQTGNQPQHF. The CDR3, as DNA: TGTGCAACCCAGACGGGGAATCAGCCCCAGCATTTT.

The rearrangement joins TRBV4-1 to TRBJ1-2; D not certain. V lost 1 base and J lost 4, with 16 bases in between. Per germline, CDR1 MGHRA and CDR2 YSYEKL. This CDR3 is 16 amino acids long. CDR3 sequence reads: CASSQARAGLLYGYTF. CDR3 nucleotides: TGCGCCAGCAGCCAAGCCCGGGCGGGATTGCTCTATGGCTACACCTTC.

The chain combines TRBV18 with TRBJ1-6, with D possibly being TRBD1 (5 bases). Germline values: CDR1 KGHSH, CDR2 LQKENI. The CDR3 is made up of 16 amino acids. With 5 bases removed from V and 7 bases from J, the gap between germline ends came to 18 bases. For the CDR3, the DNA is TGTGCCAGCTCAGTGGGCCAGGGTGCCCTAAATTCACCCCTCCACTTT. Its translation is CASSVGQGALNSPLHF. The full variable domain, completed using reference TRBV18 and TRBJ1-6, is NAGVMQNPRHLVRRRGQEARLRCSPMKGHSHVYWYRQLPEEGLKFMVYLQKENIIDESGMPKERFSAEFPKEGPSILRIQQVVRGDSAAYFCASSVGQGALNSPLHFGNGTRLTVT.

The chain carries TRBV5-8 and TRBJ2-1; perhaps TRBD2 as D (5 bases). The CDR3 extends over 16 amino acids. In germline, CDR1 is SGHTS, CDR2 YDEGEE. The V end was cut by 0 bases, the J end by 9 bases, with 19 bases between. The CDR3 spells CASSLGSSPAGSEQFF. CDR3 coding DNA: TGTGCCAGCAGCTTGGGGTCTTCCCCTGCTGGGAGTGAGCAGTTCTTC.

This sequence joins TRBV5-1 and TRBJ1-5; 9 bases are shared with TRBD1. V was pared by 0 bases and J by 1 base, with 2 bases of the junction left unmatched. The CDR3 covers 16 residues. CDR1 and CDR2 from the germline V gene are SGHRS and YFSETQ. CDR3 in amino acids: CASSLGQGGSNQPQHF. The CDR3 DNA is TGCGCCAGCAGCTTGGGACAGGGGGGAAGCAATCAGCCCCAGCATTTT.

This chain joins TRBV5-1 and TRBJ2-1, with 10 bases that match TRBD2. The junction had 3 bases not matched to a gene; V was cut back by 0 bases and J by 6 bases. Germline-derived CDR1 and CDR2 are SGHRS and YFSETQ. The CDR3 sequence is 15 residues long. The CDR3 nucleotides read TGCGCCAGCAGCTTGGGTAGCGGGAGGACCAATGAGCAGTTCTTC. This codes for CASSLGSGRTNEQFF.

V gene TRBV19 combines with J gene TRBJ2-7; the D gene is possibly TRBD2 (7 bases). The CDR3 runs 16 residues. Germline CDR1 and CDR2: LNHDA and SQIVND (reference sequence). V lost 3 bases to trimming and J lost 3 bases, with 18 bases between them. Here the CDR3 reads CASSISRGAGSYEQYF. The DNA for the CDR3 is TGTGCCAGTAGTATCTCTCGGGGGGCGGGAAGCTACGAGCAGTACTTC.

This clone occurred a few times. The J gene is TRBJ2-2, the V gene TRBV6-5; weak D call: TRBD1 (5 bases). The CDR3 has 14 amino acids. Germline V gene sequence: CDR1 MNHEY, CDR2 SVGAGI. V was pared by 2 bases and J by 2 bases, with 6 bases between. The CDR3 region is CASSYDRNTGELFF. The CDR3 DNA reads TGTGCCAGCAGTTACGACAGAAACACCGGGGAGCTGTTTTTT.

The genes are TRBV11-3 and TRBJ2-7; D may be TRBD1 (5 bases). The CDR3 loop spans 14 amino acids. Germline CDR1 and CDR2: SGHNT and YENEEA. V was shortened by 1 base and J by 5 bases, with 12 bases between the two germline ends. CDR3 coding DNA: TGTGCCAGCAGCTTAGCCCAAGACAGCCACGAGCAGTACTTC. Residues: CASSLAQDSHEQYF.

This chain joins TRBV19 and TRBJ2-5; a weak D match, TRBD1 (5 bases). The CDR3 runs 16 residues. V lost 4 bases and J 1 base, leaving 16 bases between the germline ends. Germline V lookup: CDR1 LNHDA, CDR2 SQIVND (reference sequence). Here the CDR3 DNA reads TGTGCCAGTAGTAGCAGATCCACAGGATTCCAAGAGACCCAGTACTTC. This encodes CASSSRSTGFQETQYF.

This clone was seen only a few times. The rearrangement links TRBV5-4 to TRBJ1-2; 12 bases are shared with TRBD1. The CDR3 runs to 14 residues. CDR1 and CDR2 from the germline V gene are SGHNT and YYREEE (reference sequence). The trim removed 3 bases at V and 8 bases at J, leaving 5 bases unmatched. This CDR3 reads CASSWGQGAGGYTF. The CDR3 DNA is TGTGCCAGCAGCTGGGGACAGGGGGCGGGAGGCTACACCTTC.

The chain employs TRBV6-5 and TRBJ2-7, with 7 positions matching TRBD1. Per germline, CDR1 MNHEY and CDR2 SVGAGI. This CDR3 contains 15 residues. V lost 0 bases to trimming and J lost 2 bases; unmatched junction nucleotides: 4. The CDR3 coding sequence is TGTGCCAGCAGTTACTCGGGACAGCCGCCCTACGAGCAGTACTTC. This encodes CASSYSGQPPYEQYF.

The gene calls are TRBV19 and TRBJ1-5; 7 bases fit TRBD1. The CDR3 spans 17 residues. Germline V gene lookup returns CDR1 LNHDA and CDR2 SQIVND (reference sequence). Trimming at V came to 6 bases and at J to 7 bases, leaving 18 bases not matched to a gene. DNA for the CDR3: TGTGCCAGTAGACGGAGGGGTGCCGTAGGGGGCGGGCAGCCCCAGCATTTT. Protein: CASRRRGAVGGGQPQHF.

CDR3 residues: CASSPSGPAVQETQYF. CDR3 nucleotide sequence: TGTGCCAGCAGCCCCTCCGGCCCGGCGGTTCAAGAGACCCAGTACTTC. V is TRBV5-4 and J is TRBJ2-5, with unresolved D. Germline V gives CDR1 SGHNT, CDR2 YYREEE (reference sequence). This CDR3 region has 16 residues. V was shortened by 4 bases and J by 2 bases, with 18 bases between the two germline ends. Based on the CDR3 plus reference TRBV5-4 and TRBJ2-5, the full variable domain is ETGVTQSPTHLIKTRGQQVTLRCSSQSGHNTVSWYQQALGQGPQFIFQYYREEENGRGNFPPRFSGLQFPNYSSELNVNALELDDSALYLCASSPSGPAVQETQYFGPGTRLLVL.

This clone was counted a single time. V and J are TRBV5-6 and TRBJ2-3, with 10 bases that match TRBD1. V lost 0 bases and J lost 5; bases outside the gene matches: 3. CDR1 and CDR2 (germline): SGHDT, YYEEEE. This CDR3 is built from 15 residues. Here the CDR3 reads CASSLAGTGVDTQYF. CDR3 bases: TGTGCCAGCAGCTTGGCGGGGACAGGGGTAGATACGCAGTATTTT.

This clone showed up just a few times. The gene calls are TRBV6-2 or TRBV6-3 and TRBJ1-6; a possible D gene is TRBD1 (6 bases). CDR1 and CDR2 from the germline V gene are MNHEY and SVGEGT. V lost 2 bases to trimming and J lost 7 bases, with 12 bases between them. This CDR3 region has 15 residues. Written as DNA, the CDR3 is TGTGCCAGCAGTTACGGAGGACAGCCCAATTCACCCCTCCACTTT. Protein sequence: CASSYGGQPNSPLHF.

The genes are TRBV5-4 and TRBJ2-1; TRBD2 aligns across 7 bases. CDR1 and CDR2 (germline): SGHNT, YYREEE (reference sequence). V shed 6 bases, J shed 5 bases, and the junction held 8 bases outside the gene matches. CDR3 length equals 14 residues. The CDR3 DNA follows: TGTGCCAGCAACTCCGGGGGGTTCAACAATGAGCAGTTCTTC. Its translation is CASNSGGFNNEQFF.

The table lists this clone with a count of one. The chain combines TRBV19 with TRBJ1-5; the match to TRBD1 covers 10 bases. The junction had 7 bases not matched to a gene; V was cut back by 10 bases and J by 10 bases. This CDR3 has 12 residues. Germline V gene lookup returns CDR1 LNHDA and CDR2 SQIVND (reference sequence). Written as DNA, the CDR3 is TGTGCCACCAGACAGGGGGCGATACCCCAGCATTTT. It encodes CATRQGAIPQHF.